This passage covers 13 T cell receptor beta chains from one sample sequenced in a study of T cell clonotyping in hematopoietic cell transplantation. The method was immunoSEQ multiplex PCR; TCRdb's version includes in-frame clones alone and lacks a portion of them. The sample consists of tens of thousands of clones, about 96% of them appearing once. The source material was peripheral blood mononuclear cells. These receptors were obtained from a man younger than 40 in good health. Some clones in this sample may be carry-over from other donors' samples.

This chain uses TRBV9 with TRBJ2-3; 7 nucleotides match TRBD2. The CDR3 sequence is 16 residues long. CDR1 and CDR2 from the germline V gene are SGDLS and YYNGEE. J lost 3 bases, V lost 3 bases, and 10 bases had no gene match. CDR3: CASSGSAGSITDTQYF. CDR3 coding DNA: TGTGCCAGCAGCGGATCAGCGGGAAGTATTACAGATACGCAGTATTTT. The full variable domain, rest sourced from reference TRBV9 and TRBJ2-3, is DSGVTQTPKHLITATGQRVTLRCSPRSGDLSVYWYQQSLDQGLQFLIQYYNGEERAKGNILERFSAQQFPDLHSELNLSSLELGDSALYFCASSGSAGSITDTQYFGPGTRLTVL.

The J gene is TRBJ2-1, the V gene TRBV19; 9 positions match TRBD2. Germline lookup yields CDR1 LNHDA and CDR2 SQIVND (reference sequence). V lost 6 bases to trimming and J lost 6 bases; unmatched junction nucleotides: 12. This CDR3 spans 16 amino acids. The CDR3 bases are TGTGCCAGTAGATCACGTCGGGCGGGGGGGAGCAATGAGCAGTTCTTC. Translating it yields CASRSRRAGGSNEQFF.

This clone has only a few counts. The V gene is TRBV11-2, the J gene TRBJ1-1; the match to TRBD1 covers 8 bases. Germline CDR1 is SGHAT and CDR2 is FQNNGV. This CDR3 contains 15 residues. The junction had 6 bases not matched to a gene; V was cut back by 5 bases and J by 1 base. The CDR3: CASSARQGRNTEAFF. The CDR3 region has the DNA TGTGCCAGCAGCGCACGACAGGGGAGGAACACTGAAGCTTTCTTT. Filled out from reference TRBV11-2 and TRBJ1-1, the complete variable domain reads EAGVAQSPRYKIIEKRQSVAFWCNPISGHATLYWYQQILGQGPKLLIQFQNNGVVDDSQLPKDRFSAERLKGVDSTLKIQPAKLEDSAVYLCASSARQGRNTEAFFGQGTRLTVV.

The chain has TRBV29-1 and TRBJ2-2; maybe TRBD1 (5 bases). This CDR3 comprises 12 residues. Germline V gene lookup returns CDR1 SQVTM and CDR2 ANQGSEA. V was trimmed by 3 bases and J by 7 bases, leaving 9 bases between them. CDR3: CSVDRESGELFF. In DNA, the CDR3 is TGCAGCGTTGACAGGGAAAGCGGGGAGCTGTTTTTT.

In its sample, this clone was seen once. The chain couples TRBV19 to TRBJ2-7, with 7 bases aligning to TRBD2. The trim removed 5 bases at V and 9 bases at J, leaving 19 bases unmatched. Germline CDR1 is LNHDA and CDR2 is SQIVND (reference sequence). CDR3 length equals 16 residues. The CDR3 nucleotides are TGTGCCAGTAGTCCCCCTTCGTCGAGCGGGGCTCGTCGGCAGTACTTC. This gives the protein CASSPPSSSGARRQYF.

This chain uses TRBV5-4 with TRBJ1-1, with a weak D call TRBD1 (6 bases). Trimming removed 6 bases at V and 0 bases at J, with 15 bases between. The CDR3 has 15 amino acids. Germline CDR1 and CDR2: SGHNT and YYREEE (reference sequence). In DNA form, the CDR3 reads TGTGCCAGCAACCCCGGGGGCGTCTTGAACACTGAAGCTTTCTTT. Residues: CASNPGGVLNTEAFF.

The J gene is TRBJ2-6, the V gene TRBV12-5, with D maybe TRBD1 (5 bases). With 5 bases removed from V and 5 bases from J, the gap between germline ends came to 22 bases. This CDR3 spans 18 amino acids. Germline V gene data show CDR1 as LGHNT and CDR2 as FRNRAP. The CDR3 spells CASGGMDAGQSRANVLTF. CDR3 DNA: TGTGCTAGTGGTGGCATGGATGCAGGACAAAGTCGGGCCAACGTCCTGACTTTC.

This chain connects TRBV6-5 to TRBJ2-3; D might be TRBD2 (5 bases). This CDR3 has 13 amino acids. The V end lost 4 bases, the J end lost 5 bases, and 10 bases lay between the germline ends. Germline V gene sequence: CDR1 MNHEY, CDR2 SVGAGI. The CDR3 here is CASSFDEGDTQYF. In DNA, the CDR3 is TGTGCCAGCAGTTTCGATGAGGGAGATACGCAGTATTTT.

The chain has TRBV15 and TRBJ1-1, with TRBD1 as a possible D gene (5 bases). This CDR3 region has 16 residues. Germline assignment: CDR1 LNHNV and CDR2 YYDKDF (reference sequence). Trimming removed 2 bases from V and 11 bases from J, with 24 bases in between. CDR3 region: CATSRPTTVTFHEAFF. As DNA, the CDR3 is TGTGCCACCAGCAGACCGACGACAGTCACCTTCCATGAGGCTTTCTTT.

This chain connects TRBV25-1 to TRBJ2-3, with TRBD2 matching over 8 bases. J gave up 4 bases and V 7 bases, and 7 bases lay outside the gene matches. Germline assignment: CDR1 MGHDK and CDR2 SYGVNS. This CDR3 is built from 14 residues. CDR3 protein: CASTFAGGADTQYF. CDR3 sequence (DNA): TGTGCCAGCACCTTTGCGGGGGGTGCAGATACGCAGTATTTT.

The rearrangement links TRBV19 to TRBJ1-6; D is undetermined. The V gene lost 11 bases and the J gene lost 17 bases, with 28 bases spanning the gap. Germline values: CDR1 LNHDA, CDR2 SQIVND (reference sequence). The CDR3 contains 14 residues. The CDR3 is CASMSETAPFRIHF. The CDR3 DNA is TGTGCCTCAATGAGCGAGACGGCGCCCTTTCGCATCCACTTT. Together with reference TRBV19 and TRBJ1-6, the CDR3 gives the full variable domain: DGGITQSPKYLFRKEGQNVTLSCEQNLNHDAMYWYRQDPGQGLRLIYYSQIVNDFQKGDIAEGYSVSREKKESFPLTVTSAQKNPTAFYLCASMSETAPFRIHFGNGTRLTVT.

The V call is TRBV13, the J call TRBJ2-7, with D hard to call. The CDR3 sequence is 14 residues long. V dropped 4 bases and J dropped 2 bases, with 12 bases sitting between them. Germline assignment: CDR1 PRHDT and CDR2 FYEKMQ (reference sequence). The CDR3 sequence: CASSSSYRTYEQYF. The CDR3 DNA is TGTGCCAGCAGCTCCAGTTACCGGACCTACGAGCAGTACTTC.

The chain combines TRBV7-9 with TRBJ2-5, with unresolved D. Trimming cost V 3 bases and J 1 base, with 15 bases left between them. This CDR3 contains 16 residues. Germline CDR1 is SEHNR and CDR2 is FQNEAQ (reference sequence). The chain's CDR3 is CASSFSSRWGQETQYF. The CDR3 DNA reads TGTGCCAGCAGCTTTAGTAGCCGGTGGGGCCAAGAGACCCAGTACTTC.